The rows below give T cell receptor beta chains drawn from one sample of a study of T cell changes during pregnancy in multiple sclerosis. Libraries were prepared by immunoSEQ multiplex PCR; TCRdb keeps only in-frame clonotypes and omits some of them. Of tens of thousands of clones in the sample, approximately 90% were seen once. The sample consisted of peripheral blood, taken in the second trimester of pregnancy. Receptor source: a female donor in good health, enrolled as a control in a pregnancy study. CDR3s include the opening cysteine and the closing phenylalanine or tryptophan. A D gene is named only where the DNA matches it firmly. Expanded clones get a size class; other rows say once, few or many, or leave the size out.

>TRBD1|TRBJ1-2|few|TRBV5-1
TGCGCCAGCAGCTTGGCGGTAGGACCAGGGGGCGCTGACAAAGGCTACACCTTC
CASSLAVGPGGADKGYTF
>NA|TRBJ1-4|NA|TRBV4-1
TGCGCCAGCAGCCAAGTATCTGAAAAACTGTTTTTT
CASSQVSEKLFF
>TRBD1|TRBJ2-7|NA|TRBV5-1
TGCGCCAGCAGCTTGGGAGGGGGCTACGCGCAGTACTTC
CASSLGGGYAQYF
>TRBD1|TRBJ1-2|NA|TRBV18
TGTGCCAGCTCACCCCTGAGCAGCAGGGGGGACTATGGCTACACCTTC
CASSPLSSRGDYGYTF
>TRBD1|TRBJ2-1|NA|TRBV7-3
TGTGCCAGCAGCCCGGGACAGGGTCGCGGTGAGCAGTTCTTC
CASSPGQGRGEQFF
>TRBD2|TRBJ2-1|NA|TRBV10-2
TGCGCCAGCAGTGAGTTGGGACTAGCGGGAGGGCCGTTAGAGCAGTTCTTC
CASSELGLAGGPLEQFF
>TRBD2|TRBJ2-7|NA|TRBV6-6
TGTGCCAGCAGTTTTAAAGCGGGAGAGCCCTACGAGCAGTACTTC
CASSFKAGEPYEQYF
>TRBD1|TRBJ2-7|NA|TRBV18
TGTGCCAGCTCACGTTCGGGACAGGGTGTTCACGAGCAGTACTTC
CASSRSGQGVHEQYF
>TRBD2|TRBJ2-5|NA|TRBV5-1
TGCGCCAGCAGCAGAGACGGGAGGGGGGAGACCCAGTACTTC
CASSRDGRGETQYF
>NA|TRBJ2-7|NA|TRBV6-5
TGTGCCAGCAGTTACTCGAGACTGTTGTTGTACGAGCAGTACTTC
CASSYSRLLLYEQYF
>TRBD2|TRBJ2-5|once|TRBV4-1
TGCGCCAGCAGCCAGGGTACTAGCGGGGGGGCCTTACGAGAGACCCAGTACTTC
CASSQGTSGGALRETQYF
>NA|TRBJ1-5|NA|TRBV13
TGTGCCAGCAGCTCAGGGAGGGAGCAGCCCCAGCATTTT
CASSSGREQPQHF
>NA|TRBJ2-2|NA|TRBV7-8
TGTGCCAGCAGCGAAAACAGGGATAACACCGGGGAGCTGTTTTTT
CASSENRDNTGELFF
>TRBD2|TRBJ2-3|NA|TRBV29-1
TGCAGCGTTGGTTGGGGGGGGGTCACAGATACGCAGTATTTT
CSVGWGGVTDTQYF
>NA|TRBJ1-3|NA|TRBV15
TGTGCCACCAGCAGAGATCCGGGCGCGGGAGGAAACACCATATATTTT
CATSRDPGAGGNTIYF
>TRBD2|TRBJ2-3|NA|TRBV6-5
TGTGCCAGCAGTTACGGCACTAGCGGGGGAGATACGCAGTATTTT
CASSYGTSGGDTQYF
>NA|TRBJ2-4|once|TRBV19
TGTGCCAGTAGTATAGGGGCGGGACCCAAAAACATTCAGTACTTC
CASSIGAGPKNIQYF
>TRBD1|TRBJ1-5|NA|TRBV6-1
TGTGCCAGCAGTGAAGAGGGGACAGGGCCTCAGCCCCAGCATTTT
CASSEEGTGPQPQHF
>TRBD1|TRBJ1-2|few|TRBV28
TGTGCCAGCAGCAGAGGGACAGGCGGAAGTGGCTACACCTTC
CASSRGTGGSGYTF
>TRBD1|TRBJ2-1|NA|TRBV9
TGTGCCAGCAGCGACCCCTTCCGACAGGGCAATGAGCAGTTCTTC
CASSDPFRQGNEQFF
>TRBD1|TRBJ1-4|NA|TRBV15
TGTGCCACCAGCAGAGATTCCGGGACAGGGCCTGAAAAACTGTTTTTT
CATSRDSGTGPEKLFF
>NA|TRBJ1-3|NA|TRBV6-5
TGTGCCAGCTATAGGGGGAACTCTGGAAACACCATATATTTT
CASYRGNSGNTIYF
>NA|TRBJ2-5|NA|TRBV11-3
TGTGCCAGCAGCTTAGATGGGGCCTCTTTGGAGACCCAGTACTTC
CASSLDGASLETQYF
>TRBD1|TRBJ2-3|NA|TRBV5-4
TGTGCCAGCAGCTTTGAGGGGGCCCGCACAGATACGCAGTATTTT
CASSFEGARTDTQYF
>TRBD2|TRBJ2-5|once|TRBV19
TGTGCCAGTAGTAGCGGGGGAGGGACCCAGTACTTC
CASSSGGGTQYF
>TRBD1|TRBJ2-7|NA|TRBV27
TGTGCCAGCAGCCGATGGGGACAGGGACACGAGCAGTACTTC
CASSRWGQGHEQYF
>TRBD2|TRBJ2-7|NA|TRBV5-1
TGCGCCAGCAGACCCCCCCCGGGACTAGCGAACCCCTACGAGCAGTACTTC
CASRPPPGLANPYEQYF
>NA|TRBJ2-3|NA|TRBV25-1
TGTGCCAGCAGTGACCTCTCGGACAACACAGATACGCAGTATTTT
CASSDLSDNTDTQYF
>TRBD2|TRBJ2-7|NA|TRBV4-1
TGCGCCAGCAGCCAACAGACTAGCGGGACAAGCCAGCAGTACTTC
CASSQQTSGTSQQYF
>NA|TRBJ2-2|NA|TRBV5-4
TGTGCCAGCGGCCTTAAGATAGAGGCCACCGGGGAGCTGTTTTTT
CASGLKIEATGELFF
>TRBD2|TRBJ2-1|medium-sized|TRBV6-1
TGTGCCAGCAGTGAAGCGGGAGGGTACAATGAGCAGTTCTTC
CASSEAGGYNEQFF
>NA|TRBJ2-7|NA|TRBV5-1
TGCGCCAGCAACACAGCAACCTACGAGCAGTACTTC
CASNTATYEQYF
>TRBD1|TRBJ2-7|NA|TRBV5-6
TGTGCCAGCAGCTTTAGTCGGGGACAGGGATACGAGCAGTACTTC
CASSFSRGQGYEQYF
>NA|TRBJ1-1|few|TRBV15
TGTGCCACCAGCTCGATTGGGCTTGAAGCTTTCTTT
CATSSIGLEAFF
>NA|TRBJ2-2|NA|TRBV28
TGTGCCAGCACAGAGCGGTCAAACACCGGGGAGCTGTTTTTT
CASTERSNTGELFF
>NA|TRBJ2-3|NA|TRBV2
TGTGCCAGCAGTGCGACTCGCCCTAGCACAGATACGCAGTATTTT
CASSATRPSTDTQYF
>TRBD1|TRBJ1-4|once|TRBV7-2
TGTGCCAGCAGCCGAGCGGACAGGGGGCTTGAAAAACTGTTTTTT
CASSRADRGLEKLFF
>TRBD2|TRBJ2-1|NA|TRBV4-2
TGTGCCAGCAGCCAAGATGCGACTAGCGGGGGCAATGAGCAGTTCTTC
CASSQDATSGGNEQFF
>NA|TRBJ1-6|NA|TRBV10-2
TGCGCCAGCAGTGCCCCTCGGGGGGAACGGGTTTCACCCCTCCACTTT
CASSAPRGERVSPLHF
>TRBD1|TRBJ1-5|NA|TRBV7-8
TGTGCCAGCAGCCAGGGACAGGGGGCCCAGCCCCAGCATTTT
CASSQGQGAQPQHF
>NA|TRBJ1-2|NA|TRBV28
TGTGCCAGCGGTTCCATCGGTGGCTACACCTTC
CASGSIGGYTF